The 25 T cell receptor beta chains below come from one sample, sequenced in a study of a mutant IDH1 vaccine in newly diagnosed glioma. Time point denoted: week 35, safety follow-up. The study gave 300 ug of mutant IDH1 20-mer peptide per vaccine dose, with topical imiquimod. What these receptors recognize is not known. The data were produced by immunoSEQ multiplex PCR, yet TCRdb's version contains in-frame clones alone and is incomplete. The table records approximately 50,000 clones, 86% of them present only once. The starting material was PBMCs, obtained from a glioma patient whose treatment included an IDH1 peptide vaccine. The source of these receptors is a man aged 35 to 55 with glioma.

The gene calls are TRBV13 and TRBJ2-7; 8 bases are shared with TRBD1. CDR1 PRHDT and CDR2 FYEKMQ come from the germline V gene (reference sequence). This CDR3 comprises 14 residues. V dropped 5 bases and J dropped 1; count of bases not matched to a gene: 4. The CDR3 loop is CASSPGGGSYEQYF. CDR3 DNA sequence: TGTGCCAGCAGCCCAGGGGGCGGTTCCTACGAGCAGTACTTC.

The chain is built from TRBV7-2 and TRBJ2-7, with D possibly matching TRBD2 (6 bases). The germline V and J ends were trimmed by 2 bases and 3 bases, with 8 bases remaining between them. CDR3 length: 13 residues. Per germline, CDR1 SGHTA and CDR2 FQGNSA. CDR3 region: CASSLNGGYEQYF. The DNA for the CDR3 is TGTGCCAGCAGCTTAAACGGGGGCTACGAGCAGTACTTC.

V usage is TRBV7-2 and J usage is TRBJ2-4; D gene ambiguous. V dropped 0 bases and J dropped 8 bases, with 8 bases sitting between them. Per germline, CDR1 SGHTA and CDR2 FQGNSA. The CDR3 is made up of 13 amino acids. Here the CDR3 reads CASSLAAPHIQYF. As DNA, the CDR3 is TGTGCCAGCAGCTTAGCCGCTCCTCACATTCAGTACTTC.

By proportion, this clone is medium-sized. This chain links TRBV5-1 with TRBJ1-4, with 8 bases fitting TRBD1. The junction had 7 bases not matched to a gene; V was cut back by 4 bases and J by 5 bases. This CDR3 has 15 amino acids. Germline CDR1 is SGHRS and CDR2 is YFSETQ. The CDR3 region is CASSVADRENEKLFF. CDR3 DNA sequence: TGCGCCAGCAGCGTGGCGGACAGGGAAAATGAAAAACTGTTTTTT.

V usage is TRBV9 and J usage is TRBJ2-7, with 10 nucleotides matching TRBD1. From germline, CDR1 is SGDLS and CDR2 YYNGEE. The CDR3 extends over 16 amino acids. The trim removed 0 bases at V and 6 bases at J, leaving 9 bases unmatched. CDR3 residues: CASSVEGGTGALEQYF. CDR3 nucleotide sequence: TGTGCCAGCAGCGTAGAGGGGGGGACAGGGGCTCTCGAGCAGTACTTC.

The J gene is TRBJ2-3, the V gene TRBV10-3, with TRBD2 as a possible D gene (6 bases). Trimming removed 3 bases at V and 4 bases at J, with 11 bases between. CDR3 length: 14 residues. Germline-derived CDR1 and CDR2 are ENHRY and SYGVKD. DNA for the CDR3: TGTGCCATCAGTGAACGGGAGCTCGCAGATACGCAGTATTTT. Amino acids: CAISERELADTQYF.

In its sample, this clone was seen once. The chain joins TRBV6-5 to TRBJ1-4; D perhaps matches TRBD1 (5 bases). V lost 2 bases to trimming and J lost 8 bases, with 15 bases between them. The CDR3 runs 15 residues. The germline CDR1 and CDR2 sequences are MNHEY and SVGAGI. CDR3 nucleotides: TGTGCCAGCAGTTACGACGGGGGGGATCAGGAAAAACTGTTTTTT. Its protein product is CASSYDGGDQEKLFF.

This clone has just a few counts. The chain uses TRBV2 and TRBJ1-5; 7 bases agree with TRBD1. The CDR3 covers 14 residues. The V gene's germline CDR1 is SNHLY and CDR2 FYNNEI. The V and J ends lost 5 bases and 7 bases, in that order; junction bases with no gene match: 8. The CDR3 region is CASSFDRARQPQHF. Here the CDR3 DNA reads TGTGCCAGCAGTTTTGACAGGGCGAGGCAGCCCCAGCATTTT.

The rearrangement joins TRBV19 to TRBJ1-3, with a possible D match to TRBD1 (6 bases). CDR3 length equals 19 residues. V was shortened by 3 bases and J by 2 bases, with 23 bases between the two germline ends. CDR1 and CDR2 (germline): LNHDA, SQIVND (reference sequence). This chain's CDR3 is CASSIMYARGQFAGNTIYF. The DNA for the CDR3 is TGTGCCAGTAGTATCATGTATGCCCGGGGACAATTCGCTGGAAACACCATATATTTT.

This chain links TRBV4-3 with TRBJ1-4; D call uncertain. The CDR3 runs to 13 residues. Germline loops: CDR1 LGHNA, CDR2 YSLEER. V shed 1 base and J shed 8 bases, with 8 bases lying between them. The CDR3 sequence: CASSQGEREKLFF. For the CDR3, the DNA is TGCGCCAGCAGCCAAGGGGAGCGAGAAAAACTGTTTTTT.

The chain joins TRBV10-3 to TRBJ2-7; weak D call: TRBD2 (7 bases). V was shortened by 5 bases and J by 7 bases, with 27 bases between the two germline ends. CDR3 size: 17 residues. Germline CDR1 and CDR2: ENHRY and SYGVKD. CDR3 in amino acids: CAISPKAKGGGVYEQYF. Written as DNA, the CDR3 is TGTGCCATCAGTCCCAAGGCCAAGGGAGGGGGGGTTTATGAGCAGTACTTC.

V is TRBV19 and J is TRBJ2-2; 15 bases match TRBD2. V lost 3 bases to trimming and J lost 8 bases; unmatched junction nucleotides: 4. Germline-derived CDR1 and CDR2 are LNHDA and SQIVND (reference sequence). CDR3 size: 16 residues. CDR3 in DNA: TGTGCCAGTAGTATCCGGACTAGCGGGAGGGGAGGGGAGCTGTTTTTT. Residues: CASSIRTSGRGGELFF. The full variable domain, with the rest looked up from reference TRBV19 and TRBJ2-2, is DGGITQSPKYLFRKEGQNVTLSCEQNLNHDAMYWYRQDPGQGLRLIYYSQIVNDFQKGDIAEGYSVSREKKESFPLTVTSAQKNPTAFYLCASSIRTSGRGGELFFGEGSRLTVL.

The CDR3 sequence: CASSQVTSGSSYEQYF. DNA of the CDR3: TGCGCCAGCAGCCAGGTAACTAGCGGGAGCTCCTACGAGCAGTACTTC. The J gene is TRBJ2-7, the V gene TRBV4-1, with TRBD2 matching over 11 bases. The CDR3 is 16 residues long. Germline V gene data show CDR1 as MGHRA and CDR2 as YSYEKL. V was clipped by 3 bases and J by 0 bases; unmatched bases: 4.

V gene TRBV6-5 combines with J gene TRBJ1-1; D remains unclear. CDR1 and CDR2 (germline): MNHEY, SVGAGI. Trimming removed 7 bases from V and 2 bases from J, with 11 bases in between. The CDR3 consists of 13 residues. As DNA, the CDR3 is TGTGCCAGCACAATGGTCAAAAACACTGAAGCTTTCTTT. Protein product: CASTMVKNTEAFF.

Here the CDR3 reads CASSMGNSGANVLTF. CDR3 in DNA: TGTGCCAGTAGTATGGGTAACTCTGGGGCCAACGTCCTGACTTTC. The rearrangement joins TRBV19 to TRBJ2-6; D unresolved. V shed 3 bases and J shed 0 bases, with 6 bases lying between them. This CDR3 is 15 amino acids long. Germline lookup yields CDR1 LNHDA and CDR2 SQIVND (reference sequence). The full variable domain, rest sourced from reference TRBV19 and TRBJ2-6, is DGGITQSPKYLFRKEGQNVTLSCEQNLNHDAMYWYRQDPGQGLRLIYYSQIVNDFQKGDIAEGYSVSREKKESFPLTVTSAQKNPTAFYLCASSMGNSGANVLTFGAGSRLTVL.

The rearrangement links TRBV11-2 to TRBJ2-7, with D possibly called TRBD1 or TRBD2 (7 bases each). Germline CDR1 reads SGHAT; CDR2 reads FQNNGV. V lost 5 bases to trimming and J lost 4 bases, with 24 bases between them. The CDR3 contains 17 residues. The DNA of the CDR3 is TGTGCCAGCAGCCCCAGGGGGGGTAGCGGTGGCTTGTACGAGCAGTACTTC. Protein: CASSPRGGSGGLYEQYF.

This chain joins TRBV7-2 and TRBJ2-4; unclear D gene. In germline, CDR1 is SGHTA, CDR2 FQGNSA. The CDR3 spans 15 residues. Deletions cut 3 bases from V and 4 bases from J, with 13 bases between. The CDR3 DNA follows: TGTGCCAGCAGCTTGGGAAGTCCGTTGAAAAACATTCAGTACTTC. As protein: CASSLGSPLKNIQYF. The complete variable domain, with remaining parts taken from reference TRBV7-2 and TRBJ2-4, reads GAGVSQSPSNKVTEKGKDVELRCDPISGHTALYWYRQSLGQGLEFLIYFQGNSAPDKSGLPSDRFSAERTGGSVSTLTIQRTQQEDSAVYLCASSLGSPLKNIQYFGAGTRLSVL.

The rearrangement links TRBV10-3 to TRBJ2-7; maybe TRBD1 (7 bases). The CDR3 totals 15 residues. V was cut by 6 bases and J by 5 bases, with 20 bases left in between. The germline V gene encodes CDR1 ENHRY and CDR2 SYGVKD. The CDR3 region has the DNA TGTGCCATCAGGGGGGGACAGCTACCTTTAGACGAGCAGTACTTC. Protein product: CAIRGGQLPLDEQYF.

The chain uses TRBV5-4 and TRBJ2-7, with a possible D match to TRBD1 (6 bases). Trimming took 1 base from V and 5 from J, leaving 13 bases between them. The CDR3 extends over 14 amino acids. The V gene's germline CDR1 is SGHNT and CDR2 YYREEE (reference sequence). CDR3 sequence: CASSLSQGSHEQYF. In DNA, the CDR3 is TGTGCCAGCAGCTTGTCCCAGGGGTCCCACGAGCAGTACTTC.

This chain links TRBV23-1 with TRBJ1-5; 8 bases fit TRBD1. TRBV23-1 is placed among ORFs of uncertain function. V shed 3 bases, J shed 6 bases, and the junction held 7 bases outside the gene matches. CDR3 length: 15 residues. The CDR3 here is CASSQARTGRQPQHF. CDR3 nucleotide sequence: TGCGCCAGCAGTCAGGCTCGGACAGGGCGTCAGCCCCAGCATTTT.

The chain links TRBV27 to TRBJ2-3; 10 bases match TRBD2. V lost 6 bases, J lost 1 base, and 4 bases stayed unmatched. This CDR3 comprises 15 residues. Germline V gives CDR1 MNHEY, CDR2 SMNVEV (reference sequence). The CDR3 region is CASRRGTSGTDTQYF. The CDR3 nucleotides read TGTGCCAGCAGGCGTGGGACTAGCGGCACAGATACGCAGTATTTT.

This clone was detected once. The genes are TRBV21-1 and TRBJ1-4. TRBV21-1 is a documented pseudogene. This CDR3 is 15 amino acids long. CDR3 protein: CARSFEVVGMEKLFF. The CDR3, as DNA: TGTGCCAGGTCCTTCGAGGTTGTAGGGATGGAAAAACTGTTTTTT.

V usage is TRBV1 and J usage is TRBJ2-1. TRBV1 is annotated as a pseudogene. The CDR3 sequence is 11 residues long. This CDR3 reads CTSCRVYEQFF. In DNA form, the CDR3 reads TGCACCAGTTGTAGGGTCTATGAGCAGTTCTTC.

V gene TRBV19 combines with J gene TRBJ2-3; 7 bases line up with TRBD2. V trimming: 3 bases; J trimming: 3 bases; junction bases outside the gene matches: 6. The length of the CDR3 is 15 residues. CDR1 is LNHDA and CDR2 is SQIVND in the germline V gene (reference sequence). The CDR3 nucleotides read TGTGCCAGTAGTATTCGACTAGCCCAGACAGATACGCAGTATTTT. Its protein is CASSIRLAQTDTQYF.

The genes are TRBV18 and TRBJ2-1; 10 bases are a match to TRBD1. The junction had 2 bases not matched to a gene; V was cut back by 3 bases and J by 6 bases. This CDR3 has 14 amino acids. The germline CDR1 and CDR2 sequences are KGHSH and LQKENI. The CDR3 sequence: CASSPGTGANEQFF. The CDR3 DNA reads TGTGCCAGCTCACCGGGGACAGGGGCCAATGAGCAGTTCTTC.